The clone carrying this TCR beta chain was recorded a few times. Its antigen is still unknown. V trimming: 7 bases; J trimming: 6 bases; junction bases outside the gene matches: 7. This CDR3 comprises 13 residues. Germline V gene sequence: CDR1 SNHLY, CDR2 FYNNEI. The source of the sample is a study of T cell responses to AZD1222 COVID-19 vaccine. Study outcomes and limitations: Repertoire sampling occurred only after the peak T cell response. Most donors were white British, females outnumbered males, and clonal diversity was possibly underestimated.

The data were produced by immunoSEQ multiplex PCR, yet TCRdb's version contains in-frame clones alone and is incomplete. The sample comprises about 120,000 clones, 90% of which are singletons, and around 6.9% rests with the top ten. The chain links TRBV2 to TRBJ2-7; 9 nucleotides align to TRBD2. Source: peripheral blood, taken on day 0 of AZD1222 vaccination. The TCR originated in an adult in good health. The CDR3 bases are TGTGCCAGCATGTTTTCTAGCGGGACCGAGCAGTACTTC. Amino acids: CASMFSSGTEQYF. Combining the CDR3 with reference TRBV2 and TRBJ2-7 gives the whole variable domain EPEVTQTPSHQVTQMGQEVILRCVPISNHLYFYWYRQILGQKVEFLVSFYNNEISEKSEIFDDQFSVERPDGSNFTLKIRSTKLEDSAMYFCASMFSSGTEQYFGPGTRLTVT.